This TCR beta chain was retrieved from a study of CD8+CD57+ T cells in acquired aplastic anemia. Turning to the study itself: Mean yield of DNA from sorted CD4+ and CD8+ cells was about 3.2 ug. Study observations and caveats: It was found that fewer than 35 CD8+ CDR3 sequences were shared between patients and controls.

This CDR3 contains 13 residues. Germline-derived CDR1 and CDR2 are SGHVS and FQNEAQ. V lost 7 bases to trimming and J lost 2 bases, with 12 bases between them. A note on this clonotype: The antigen remains undetermined.

TCR beta VDJ and CDR3 profiling used genomic DNA as template. TCRdb redid the calling of the reads with MiXCR, one entry per CDR3 protein. The sample lists approximately 200,000 distinct CDR3 sequences, roughly half occurring once. This clonotype was obtained from a human donor in good health, serving as a control. What was sequenced was sorted CD4+, CD8+, or CD8+CD57+ T cells (not recorded which) from PBMCs. The chain joins TRBV7-8 to TRBJ2-7; possible D gene TRBD2, 6 bases. DNA for the CDR3: TGTGCCAGCACCTCGGGACTCCCCTACGAGCAGTACTTC. Translated: CASTSGLPYEQYF. The entire variable domain, with the rest obtained from reference TRBV7-8 and TRBJ2-7, is as follows: GAGVSQSPRYKVAKRGQDVALRCDPISGHVSLFWYQQALGQGPEFLTYFQNEAQLDKSGLPSDRFFAERPEGSVSTLKIQRTQQEDSAVYLCASTSGLPYEQYFGPGTRLTVT.